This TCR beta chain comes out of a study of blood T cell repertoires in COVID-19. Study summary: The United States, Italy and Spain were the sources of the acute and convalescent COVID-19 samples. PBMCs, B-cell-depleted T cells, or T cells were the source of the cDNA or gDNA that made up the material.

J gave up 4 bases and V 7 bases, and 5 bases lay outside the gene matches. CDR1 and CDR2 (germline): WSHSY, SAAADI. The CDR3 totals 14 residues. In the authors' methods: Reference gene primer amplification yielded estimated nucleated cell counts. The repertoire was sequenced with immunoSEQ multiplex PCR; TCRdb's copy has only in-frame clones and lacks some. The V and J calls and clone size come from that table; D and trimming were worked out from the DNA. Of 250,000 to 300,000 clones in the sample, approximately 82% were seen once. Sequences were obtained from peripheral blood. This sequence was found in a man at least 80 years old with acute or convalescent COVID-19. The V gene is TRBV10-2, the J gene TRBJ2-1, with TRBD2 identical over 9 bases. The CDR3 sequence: CASNGLASYNEQFF. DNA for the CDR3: TGCGCCAGCAACGGACTAGCGAGTTACAATGAGCAGTTCTTC.